One and the same sample provided the 15 T cell receptor beta chains below, sequenced in a study of beta chain features in type 1 diabetes. Whole-study findings and limits: Moderate but significant shortening of TCRB CDR3s was recorded in all four CD4+ subsets from Type 1 diabetes patients.

Their antigen targets remain unknown. Expressed TCRB transcripts were sequenced after all isolated RNA was converted to cDNA. Data came from immunoSEQ multiplex PCR; TCRdb stores just in-frame clones and leaves some out. There are about 250,000 clones in the sample; roughly a tenth occur only once, and 0.017% lies in the top ten. Sequencing was carried out using naive CD4+ T cells from blood. The source of these receptors is a man in his thirties or forties with type 1 diabetes.

This clone was seen a few times. CDR3 nucleotides: TGTGCCAGCAGTTTACCTGACAGGGCCCAAGGCTACACCTTC. The encoded protein is CASSLPDRAQGYTF. This chain connects TRBV28 to TRBJ1-2; 7 nucleotides agree with TRBD1. V shed 2 bases and J 8 bases; nucleotides not matched to a gene: 8. CDR1 is MDHEN and CDR2 is SYDVKM in the germline V gene. The CDR3 sequence is 14 residues long.

The V and J genes are TRBV4-2 and TRBJ2-5; D gene unclear. Trimming shortened V by 0 bases and J by 4 bases, and 9 bases separated the two germline ends. Germline V lookup: CDR1 LGHNA, CDR2 YNFKEQ. This CDR3 contains 14 residues. In DNA, the CDR3 is TGTGCCAGCAGCCAAGATCGGCCAGGAGAGACCCAGTACTTC. It translates to CASSQDRPGETQYF.

This clone was picked up a small number of times. V and J are TRBV2 and TRBJ2-5; the match to TRBD2 covers 11 bases. The CDR3 spans 17 residues. The V and J ends lost 3 bases and 0 bases, in that order; junction bases with no gene match: 6. Germline V gene sequence: CDR1 SNHLY, CDR2 FYNNEI. In DNA form, the CDR3 reads TGTGCCAGCAGTGATGGGACTAGCGGAGAGTACCAAGAGACCCAGTACTTC. Protein sequence: CASSDGTSGEYQETQYF.

This clone was seen more than once but under ten times. V is TRBV18 and J is TRBJ2-7; the D gene is possibly TRBD1 (6 bases). Trimming removed 4 bases at V and 6 bases at J, with 19 bases between. The germline gives CDR1 KGHSH, CDR2 LQKENI. The CDR3 loop spans 15 amino acids. The CDR3 loop reads CASSQGQGTISEQYF. Here the CDR3 DNA reads TGTGCCAGCTCACAGGGGCAGGGGACGATTAGCGAGCAGTACTTC.

The V call is TRBV5-1, the J call TRBJ2-1; D is possibly TRBD1 (6 bases). From germline, CDR1 is SGHRS and CDR2 YFSETQ. Trimming stripped 4 bases from V and 5 bases from J, with 13 bases between. The CDR3 spans 14 residues. CDR3 loop: CASSRAQGNNEQFF. In DNA form, the CDR3 reads TGCGCCAGCAGCCGGGCACAGGGCAACAATGAGCAGTTCTTC.

On this clone: The same CDR3 can be traced to other DNA sequences in this sample. The rearrangement joins TRBV7-9 to TRBJ2-1; D is undetermined. CDR1 and CDR2 (germline): SEHNR, FQNEAQ (reference sequence). Trimming cost V 5 bases and J 4 bases, with 3 bases left between them. This CDR3 has 11 residues. CDR3 sequence: CASSPYNEQFF. The DNA for the CDR3 is TGTGCCAGCAGCCCTTACAATGAGCAGTTCTTC.

The chain is built from TRBV19 and TRBJ2-5; possibly TRBD2 for D (6 bases). V was shortened by 4 bases and J by 1 base, with 16 bases between the two germline ends. CDR1 LNHDA and CDR2 SQIVND come from the germline V gene (reference sequence). The CDR3 sequence is 16 residues long. CDR3 loop: CASSTITGTPQETQYF. In DNA, the CDR3 is TGTGCCAGTAGTACGATTACCGGGACTCCCCAAGAGACCCAGTACTTC. Full variable domain (missing parts from reference TRBV19 and TRBJ2-5): DGGITQSPKYLFRKEGQNVTLSCEQNLNHDAMYWYRQDPGQGLRLIYYSQIVNDFQKGDIAEGYSVSREKKESFPLTVTSAQKNPTAFYLCASSTITGTPQETQYFGPGTRLLVL.

V gene TRBV6-1 combines with J gene TRBJ2-5; 16 positions agree with TRBD2. Trimming cost V 4 bases and J 3 bases; bases outside gene matches: 8. This CDR3 contains 18 residues. CDR1 and CDR2 from the germline V gene are MNHNS and SASEGT. CDR3: CASSGGTSGGVRKETQYF. The CDR3 nucleotides read TGTGCCAGCAGTGGCGGGACTAGCGGGGGGGTGAGAAAAGAGACCCAGTACTTC.

This clone was seen more than once but under ten times. This sequence joins TRBV5-1 and TRBJ2-7; TRBD1 matches at 7 bases. CDR1 and CDR2 (germline): SGHRS, YFSETQ. Unmatched junction bases numbered 4, after V lost 2 bases and J lost 5 bases. The CDR3 sequence is 13 residues long. In DNA, the CDR3 is TGCGCCAGCAGCTTCGAACAGGGGAACGAGCAGTACTTC. Its protein product is CASSFEQGNEQYF. The complete variable domain, with remaining parts taken from reference TRBV5-1 and TRBJ2-7, reads KAGVTQTPRYLIKTRGQQVTLSCSPISGHRSVSWYQQTPGQGLQFLFEYFSETQRNKGNFPGRFSGRQFSNSRSEMNVSTLELGDSALYLCASSFEQGNEQYFGPGTRLTVT.

The genes are TRBV28 and TRBJ1-3; possible D gene TRBD1, 6 bases. Trimming left V 5 bases short and J 4 bases short, with 9 bases between. CDR3 size: 13 residues. CDR1 and CDR2 from the germline V gene are MDHEN and SYDVKM. Here the CDR3 DNA reads TGTGCCAGCAGTCAAGGGGGAGGAAACACCATATATTTT. Amino acids: CASSQGGGNTIYF.

A few counts support this clone. The gene calls are TRBV19 and TRBJ2-2; D not resolved. Trimming left V 1 base short and J 1 base short, with 4 bases between. Germline assignment: CDR1 LNHDA and CDR2 SQIVND (reference sequence). CDR3 length equals 14 residues. CDR3 nucleotide sequence: TGTGCCAGTAGTATAGCAGGGAACACCGGGGAGCTGTTTTTT. Amino acid sequence: CASSIAGNTGELFF. Using reference TRBV19 and TRBJ2-2 for the parts outside the CDR3, the full variable domain is DGGITQSPKYLFRKEGQNVTLSCEQNLNHDAMYWYRQDPGQGLRLIYYSQIVNDFQKGDIAEGYSVSREKKESFPLTVTSAQKNPTAFYLCASSIAGNTGELFFGEGSRLTVL.

V gene TRBV6-1 combines with J gene TRBJ2-1, with D possibly TRBD1 on 5 matching bases. Germline V CDR1 and CDR2: MNHNS, SASEGT. The V end was cut by 3 bases, the J end by 1 base, with 13 bases between. The CDR3 sequence is 16 residues long. CDR3 sequence reads: CASSEFQGPSYNEQFF. DNA for the CDR3: TGTGCCAGCAGTGAGTTCCAGGGTCCTTCCTACAATGAGCAGTTCTTC.

The V and J genes are TRBV14 and TRBJ2-7; 8 nucleotides match TRBD1. The ends lost 3 bases at V and 0 bases at J; junction bases unmatched: 4. The CDR3 length is 15 residues. CDR1 and CDR2 (germline): SGHDN, FVKESK. The chain's CDR3 is CASSQSTGASYEQYF. The CDR3 DNA reads TGTGCCAGCAGCCAGTCGACAGGGGCCTCCTACGAGCAGTACTTC.

The chain carries TRBV6-6 and TRBJ1-2, with a tentative D call TRBD1 (5 bases). V lost 5 bases and J 1 base, leaving 11 bases between the germline ends. Germline V gives CDR1 MNHNY, CDR2 SVGAGI (reference sequence). The CDR3 length is 14 residues. CDR3 amino acids: CASSVNRINYGYTF. In DNA form, the CDR3 reads TGTGCCAGCAGTGTTAACAGGATTAACTATGGCTACACCTTC.

This chain uses TRBV9 with TRBJ2-3, with a possible D match to TRBD1 (6 bases). Deletions cut 2 bases from V and 7 bases from J, with 11 bases between. Germline CDR1 and CDR2: SGDLS and YYNGEE. The CDR3 spans 13 residues. The CDR3 nucleotides are TGTGCCAGCAGCGTTACGGGACAAAATACGCAGTATTTT. As protein: CASSVTGQNTQYF.